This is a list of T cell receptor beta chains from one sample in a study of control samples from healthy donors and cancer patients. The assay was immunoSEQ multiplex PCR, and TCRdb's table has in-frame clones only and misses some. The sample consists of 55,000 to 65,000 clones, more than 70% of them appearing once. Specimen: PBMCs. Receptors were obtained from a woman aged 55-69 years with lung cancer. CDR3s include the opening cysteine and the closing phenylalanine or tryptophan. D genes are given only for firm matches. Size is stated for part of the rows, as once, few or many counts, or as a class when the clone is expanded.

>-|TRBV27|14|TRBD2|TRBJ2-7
TGTGCCAGCAGTTTATCGCGGGAGGGCCTTGAGCAGTACTTC
CASSLSREGLEQYF
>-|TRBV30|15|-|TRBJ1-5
TGTGCCTGGAGCCGAGGGGGGGCGGGAGGTCAGCCCCAGCATTTT
CAWSRGGAGGQPQHF
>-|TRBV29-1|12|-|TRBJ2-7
TGCAGCGTTGTTGCGGACTCCTACGGGCAGTACTTC
CSVVADSYGQYF
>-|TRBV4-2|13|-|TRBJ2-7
TGTGCCAGCAGCCAAGATCCCTGGGGCGAGCAGTACTTC
CASSQDPWGEQYF
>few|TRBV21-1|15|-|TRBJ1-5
TGTGCCAGCAGCAAAGGGGGACAAACGGGGGGGCCCCAGCATTTT
CASSKGGQTGGPQHF
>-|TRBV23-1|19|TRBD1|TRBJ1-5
TGCGCCAGCAGTCAATCTCCCGGGACAGGGGACTTCTATGGGTCACCCCAGCATTTT
CASSQSPGTGDFYGSPQHF
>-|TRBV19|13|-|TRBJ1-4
TGTGCCAGCACCCTCATGGGTGGAGAAAAACTGTTTTTT
CASTLMGGEKLFF
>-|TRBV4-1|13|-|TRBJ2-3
TGCGCCAGCAGCCAGCAGGGCACAGATACGCAGTATTTT
CASSQQGTDTQYF
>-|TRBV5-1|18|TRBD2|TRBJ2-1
TGCGCCAGCAGCCCATCCGGGACTAGCGGTAGCTCCTACAATGAGCAGTTCTTC
CASSPSGTSGSSYNEQFF
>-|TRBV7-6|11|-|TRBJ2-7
TGTGCCAGCGGAAGGTACTACGAGCAGTACTTC
CASGRYYEQYF
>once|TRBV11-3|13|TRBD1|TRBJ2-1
TGTGCCAGCAGCTTACCAGGGGGCAATGAGCAGTTCTTC
CASSLPGGNEQFF
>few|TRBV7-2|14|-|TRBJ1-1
TGTGCCAGCAGCCCAGGGTCCCTGAACACTGAAGCTTTCTTT
CASSPGSLNTEAFF
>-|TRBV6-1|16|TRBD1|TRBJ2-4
TGTGCCAGCAGTCAAGGGGGCCAGATAGCCAAAAACATTCAGTACTTC
CASSQGGQIAKNIQYF
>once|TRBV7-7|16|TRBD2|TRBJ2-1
TGTGCTAGCAGCCCGACGGGGGGGGCATGGGGTAATGAGCAGTTCTTC
CASSPTGGAWGNEQFF
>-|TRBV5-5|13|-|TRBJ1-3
TGTGCCAGCAAATTCAATACTGGAAACACCATATATTTT
CASKFNTGNTIYF
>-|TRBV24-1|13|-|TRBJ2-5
TGTGCCACCAGTCCTCAGGGTTCCGAGACCCAGTACTTC
CATSPQGSETQYF
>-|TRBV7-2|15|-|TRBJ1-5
TGTGCCAGCAGCTCCACAGGATTTAGCAATCAGCCCCAGCATTTT
CASSSTGFSNQPQHF
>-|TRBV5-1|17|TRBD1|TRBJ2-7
TGCGCCAGCAAGCAAGGTGGGACAGGGAGTGGTGGCTACGAGCAGTACTTC
CASKQGGTGSGGYEQYF
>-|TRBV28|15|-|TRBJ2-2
TGTGCCAGCAGTTTGTACAGAGCGAACACCGGGGAGCTGTTTTTT
CASSLYRANTGELFF
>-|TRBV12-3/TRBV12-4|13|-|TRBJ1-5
TGTGCCAGCAGACAGGGTGGGAATCAGCCCCAGCATTTT
CASRQGGNQPQHF
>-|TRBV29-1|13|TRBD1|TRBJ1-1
TGCAGCGTTTGTACAGGGGTGTTCACTGAAGCTTTCTTT
CSVCTGVFTEAFF
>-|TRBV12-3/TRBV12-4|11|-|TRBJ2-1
TGTGCCAGCAGTGGGTACAATGAGCAGTTCTTC
CASSGYNEQFF
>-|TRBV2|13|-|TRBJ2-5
TGTGCCAGCACCCTTGAGGCTGGGGAGACCCAGTACTTC
CASTLEAGETQYF
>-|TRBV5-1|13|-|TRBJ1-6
TGCGCCAGCAGTATAGAGGCCGAGTCACCCCTCCACTTT
CASSIEAESPLHF
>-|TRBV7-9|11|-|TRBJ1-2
TGTGCCAGCAGCTTACAGGGTGGCTACACCTTC
CASSLQGGYTF
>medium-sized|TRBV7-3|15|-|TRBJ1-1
TGTGCCAGCAGCTTAGTGCTCCTCGGGGACACTGAAGCTTTCTTT
CASSLVLLGDTEAFF
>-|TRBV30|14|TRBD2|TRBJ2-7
TGTGCCTGGAGTTCTAGCGGGTTGCCCTACGAGCAGTACTTC
CAWSSSGLPYEQYF
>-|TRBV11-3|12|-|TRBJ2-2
TGTGCCACCGGGCTTCGGACCGGGGAGCTGTTTTTT
CATGLRTGELFF
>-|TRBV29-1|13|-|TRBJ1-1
TGCAGCGCAGAAGCACAGGTGAACACTGAAGCTTTCTTT
CSAEAQVNTEAFF
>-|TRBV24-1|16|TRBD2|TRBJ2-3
TGTGCCACCAGTGATTTAGGAGCGGGAGGGGCAGATACGCAGTATTTT
CATSDLGAGGADTQYF
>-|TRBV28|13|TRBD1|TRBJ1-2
TGTGCCAGCAGTTCGGGACAGGGGGGCGGCTACACCTTC
CASSSGQGGGYTF
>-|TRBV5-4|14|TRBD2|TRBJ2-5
TGTGCCAGCAGCTTGGGAGGACTAGGGGAGACCCAGTACTTC
CASSLGGLGETQYF
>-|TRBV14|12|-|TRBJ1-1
TGTGCCAGCAGCATCGGGGTAACTGAAGCTTTCTTT
CASSIGVTEAFF
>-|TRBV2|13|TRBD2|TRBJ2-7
TGTGCCAGCAGTGAAGGCCTAGCGGACGAGCAGTACTTC
CASSEGLADEQYF
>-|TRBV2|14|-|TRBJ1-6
TGTGCCAGCAGTCCCCTGGTATCGGATTCACCCCTCCACTTT
CASSPLVSDSPLHF
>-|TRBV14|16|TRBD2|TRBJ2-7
TGTGCCAGCAGCCAAGGACTAGCGGGCCCATCCTACGAGCAGTACTTC
CASSQGLAGPSYEQYF
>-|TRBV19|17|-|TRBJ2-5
TGTGCCAGTAGTATCAGCGGCCGAGGCAGAGGCCAAGAGACCCAGTACTTC
CASSISGRGRGQETQYF
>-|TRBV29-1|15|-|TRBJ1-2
TGCAGCGTCGTGCCGGGCAGGGGTGGGGTCTATGGCTACACCTTC
CSVVPGRGGVYGYTF
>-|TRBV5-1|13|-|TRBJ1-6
TGCGCCAGCAGCAGCGGGACAACCTCACCCCTCCACTTT
CASSSGTTSPLHF